This TCR beta chain is drawn from a study of OX40 agonist ivuxolimab in advanced cancers. Study-wide context: Prior checkpoint blockade (anti-PD-1, anti-PD-L1 or anti-CTLA-4) was permitted; around 37% had it. General study points: In general, CD8+ T cells held more expanded clones than CD4+ did, on average. Normalized T-cell clonal expansion was also low in some nonresponders.

A word on this clone: Its antigen is undetermined.

The data were produced by immunoSEQ multiplex PCR, yet TCRdb's version contains in-frame clones alone and is incomplete. The table lists fewer than 25,000 clones, roughly 90% of them singletons, with about 32% in the top ten. The TCR comes from an adult with an advanced solid tumor such as melanoma, head and neck, liver or kidney cancer. The material sequenced was CD4+ or CD8+ T cells sorted from blood, taken in a trial of the OX40 agonist ivuxolimab.

CDR3 bases: TGCAGCGCCCAAAGGGCGTTGAATGAGCAGTTCTTC. Translating it yields CSAQRALNEQFF. The V call is TRBV29-1, the J call TRBJ2-1; D uncertain. There are 12 residues in the CDR3. CDR1 SQVTM and CDR2 ANQGSEA come from the germline V gene. V was clipped by 7 bases and J by 7 bases, with 14 bases between them.